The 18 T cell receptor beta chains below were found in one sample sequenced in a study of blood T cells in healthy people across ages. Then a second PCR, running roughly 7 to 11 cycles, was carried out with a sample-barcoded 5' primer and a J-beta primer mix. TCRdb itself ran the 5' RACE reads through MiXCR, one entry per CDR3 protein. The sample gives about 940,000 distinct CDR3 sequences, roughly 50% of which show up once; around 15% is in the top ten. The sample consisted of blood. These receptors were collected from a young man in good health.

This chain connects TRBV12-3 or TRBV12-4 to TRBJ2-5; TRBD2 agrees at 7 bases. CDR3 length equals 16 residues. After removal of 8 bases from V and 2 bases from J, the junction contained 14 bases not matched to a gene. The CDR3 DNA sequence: TGTGCCAGCCAAACCGGCGGGAGCGGCATTCAAGAGACCCAGTACTTC. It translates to CASQTGGSGIQETQYF.

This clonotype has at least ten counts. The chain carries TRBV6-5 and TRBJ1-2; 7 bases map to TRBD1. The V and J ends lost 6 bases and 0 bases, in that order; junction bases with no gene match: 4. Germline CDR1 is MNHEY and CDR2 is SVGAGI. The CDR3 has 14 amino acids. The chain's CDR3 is CASRGTAANYGYTF. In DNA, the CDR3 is TGTGCCAGCAGGGGGACAGCGGCTAACTATGGCTACACCTTC.

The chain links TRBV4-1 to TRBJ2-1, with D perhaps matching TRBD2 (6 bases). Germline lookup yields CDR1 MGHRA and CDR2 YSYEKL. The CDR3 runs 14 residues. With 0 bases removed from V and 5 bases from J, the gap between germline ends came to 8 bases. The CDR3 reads CASSQDRTNNEQFF. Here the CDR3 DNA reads TGCGCCAGCAGCCAAGATAGGACTAACAATGAGCAGTTCTTC.

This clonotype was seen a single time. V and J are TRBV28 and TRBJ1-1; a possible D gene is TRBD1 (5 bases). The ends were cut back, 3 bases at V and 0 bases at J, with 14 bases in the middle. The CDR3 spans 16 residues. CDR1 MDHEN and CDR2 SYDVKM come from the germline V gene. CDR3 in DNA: TGTGCCAGCAGTTTCAGGGTTAGTGGCTTGAACACTGAAGCTTTCTTT. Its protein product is CASSFRVSGLNTEAFF.

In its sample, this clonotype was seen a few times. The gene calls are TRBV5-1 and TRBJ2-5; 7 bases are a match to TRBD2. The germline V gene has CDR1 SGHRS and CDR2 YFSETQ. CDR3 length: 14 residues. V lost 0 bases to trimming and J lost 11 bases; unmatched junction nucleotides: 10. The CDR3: CASSLDSGVLLQYF. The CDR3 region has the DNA TGCGCCAGCAGCTTGGACAGCGGGGTCCTCTTGCAGTACTTC.

The CDR3 is CASSPGGQGAYEQYF. The CDR3 DNA is TGTGCCAGCAGTCCAGGGGGACAGGGAGCCTACGAGCAGTACTTC. The rearrangement links TRBV12-3 or TRBV12-4 to TRBJ2-4; 9 bases are a match to TRBD1. Gene TRBJ2-7 matches the end of the DNA better, so the J call may be wrong. CDR3 length equals 15 residues.

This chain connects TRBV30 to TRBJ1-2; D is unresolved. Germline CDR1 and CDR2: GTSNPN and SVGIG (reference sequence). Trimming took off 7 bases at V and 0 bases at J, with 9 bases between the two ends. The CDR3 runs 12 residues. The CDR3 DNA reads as TGTGCCTTTACCCAGGCTAACTATGGCTACACCTTC. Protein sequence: CAFTQANYGYTF.

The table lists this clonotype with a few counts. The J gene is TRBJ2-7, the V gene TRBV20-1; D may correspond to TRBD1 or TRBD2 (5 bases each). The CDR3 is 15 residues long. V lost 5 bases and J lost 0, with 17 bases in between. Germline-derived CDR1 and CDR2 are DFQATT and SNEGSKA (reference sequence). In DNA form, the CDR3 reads TGCAGTGCTCGAGGGGCGAGAGATAACTCCTACGAGCAGTACTTC. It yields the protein CSARGARDNSYEQYF.

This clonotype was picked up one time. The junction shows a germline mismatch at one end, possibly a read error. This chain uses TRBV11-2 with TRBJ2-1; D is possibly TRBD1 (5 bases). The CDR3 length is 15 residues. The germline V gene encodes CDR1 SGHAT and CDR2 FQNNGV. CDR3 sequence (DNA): TGTGCCAGCAGCGCGCAGGGCAGAAGTAACAATAAGCAGTTCTTC. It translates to CASSAQGRSNNKQFF.

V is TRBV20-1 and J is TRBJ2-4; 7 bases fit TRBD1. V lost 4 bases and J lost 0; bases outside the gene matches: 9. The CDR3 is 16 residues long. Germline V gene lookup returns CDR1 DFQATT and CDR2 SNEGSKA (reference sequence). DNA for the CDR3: TGCAGTGCTACGGGACAGAACCTCCTAGCCAAAAACATTCAGTACTTC. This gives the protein CSATGQNLLAKNIQYF.

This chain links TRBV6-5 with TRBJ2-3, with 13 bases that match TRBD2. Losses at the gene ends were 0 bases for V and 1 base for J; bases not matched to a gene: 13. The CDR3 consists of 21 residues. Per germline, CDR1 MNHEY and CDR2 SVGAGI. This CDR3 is CASSYSIGLAGEGGGTDTQYF. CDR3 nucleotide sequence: TGTGCCAGCAGTTACTCGATTGGACTAGCGGGAGAAGGAGGGGGCACAGATACGCAGTATTTT.

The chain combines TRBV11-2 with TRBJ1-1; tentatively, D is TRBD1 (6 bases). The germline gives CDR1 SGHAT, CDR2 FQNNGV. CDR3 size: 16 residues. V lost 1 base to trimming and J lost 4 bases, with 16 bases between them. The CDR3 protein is CASSLGSQGFSTEAFF. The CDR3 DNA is TGTGCCAGCAGCTTAGGGTCACAGGGTTTTAGCACTGAAGCTTTCTTT.

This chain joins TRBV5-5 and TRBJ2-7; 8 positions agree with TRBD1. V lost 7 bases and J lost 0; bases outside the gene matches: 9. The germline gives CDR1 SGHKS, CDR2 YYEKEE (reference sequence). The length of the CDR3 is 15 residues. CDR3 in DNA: TGTGCCAGCGGACCCTGGACAGGGAGCTCCTACGAGCAGTACTTC. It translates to CASGPWTGSSYEQYF.

CDR3 loop: CSARDPSLYGYTF. The CDR3 DNA reads TGCAGTGCTAGAGATCCCAGCTTATATGGCTACACCTTC. The chain recombines TRBV20-1 with TRBJ1-2, with D hard to call. CDR1 is DFQATT and CDR2 is SNEGSKA in the germline V gene (reference sequence). V was cut by 0 bases and J by 5 bases, with 10 bases left in between. The CDR3 length is 13 residues.

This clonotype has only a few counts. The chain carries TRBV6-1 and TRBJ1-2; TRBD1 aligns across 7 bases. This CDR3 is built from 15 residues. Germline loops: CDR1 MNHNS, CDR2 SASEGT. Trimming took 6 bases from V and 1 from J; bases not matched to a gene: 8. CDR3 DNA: TGTGCCAGCAGCGAATACGGACAGGATAACTATGGCTACACCTTC. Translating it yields CASSEYGQDNYGYTF.

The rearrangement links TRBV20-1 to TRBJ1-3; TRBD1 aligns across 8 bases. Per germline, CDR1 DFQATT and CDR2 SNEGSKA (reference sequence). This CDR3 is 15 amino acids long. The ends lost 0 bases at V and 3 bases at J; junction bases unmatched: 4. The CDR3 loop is CSARDGTGFGNTIYF. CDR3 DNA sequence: TGCAGTGCTAGAGATGGGACAGGCTTTGGAAACACCATATATTTT.

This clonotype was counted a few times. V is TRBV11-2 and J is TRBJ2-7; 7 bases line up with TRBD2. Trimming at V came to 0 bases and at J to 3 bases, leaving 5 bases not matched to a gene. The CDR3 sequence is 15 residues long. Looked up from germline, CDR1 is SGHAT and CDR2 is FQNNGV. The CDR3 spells CASSLDQTSYYEQYF. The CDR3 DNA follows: TGTGCCAGCAGCTTAGACCAGACTAGCTACTACGAGCAGTACTTC.

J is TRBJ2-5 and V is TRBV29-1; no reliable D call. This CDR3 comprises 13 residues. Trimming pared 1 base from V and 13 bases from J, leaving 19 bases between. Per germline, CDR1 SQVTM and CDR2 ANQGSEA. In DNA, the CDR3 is TGCAGCGTTGAAGTCCCGGAAGATTACAAGCGGTACTTC. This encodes CSVEVPEDYKRYF.